The 13 T cell receptor beta chains reported below all come from one sample, sequenced in a study of regulatory T cells in long-lasting Graves disease. Time point noted: newly diagnosed GD, antithyroid drugs for less than 3 months. Making the TCR library involved RNA that had been extracted from PBMCs. Assembly of TCR beta libraries relied on iRepertoire HTBI primers together with Arm-PCR of CDR3 regions. Each CDR3 protein is one row after TCRdb ran MiXCR on the multiplex PCR reads. The sample holds 400,000 to 500,000 distinct CDR3 sequences, under 15% seen once. These data were likewise used in another study, on T cells in Graves' hyperthyroidism and ophthalmopathy.

Sequencing used peripheral blood mononuclear cells (PBMCs), obtained at new diagnosis, from a patient treated with antithyroid drugs. These receptor sequences come from a woman aged 25 to 45 with Graves disease.

There are many counts of this clonotype. The J gene is TRBJ2-7, the V gene TRBV11-2, with TRBD2 identical over 7 bases. The junction had 10 bases not matched to a gene; V was cut back by 1 base and J by 7 bases. Germline CDR1 and CDR2: SGHAT and FQNNGV. The CDR3 has 15 amino acids. The CDR3 nucleotides are TGTGCCAGCAGCTTAGTACTGAGCGGGACCGGGGAGCAGTACTTC. Protein product: CASSLVLSGTGEQYF.

The rearrangement uses TRBV12-3 or TRBV12-4 and TRBJ1-2; D remains ambiguous. The ends were cut back, 6 bases at V and 1 base at J, with 6 bases in the middle. CDR3 length equals 12 residues. Written as DNA, the CDR3 is TGTGCCAGCAGCCATCTTAACTATGGCTACACCTTC. As protein: CASSHLNYGYTF.

This clonotype showed up just a few times. The V gene is TRBV20-1, the J gene TRBJ2-7; D gene ambiguous. Germline V gene sequence: CDR1 DFQATT, CDR2 SNEGSKA (reference sequence). The germline V and J ends were trimmed by 0 bases and 3 bases, with 15 bases remaining between them. This CDR3 is built from 15 residues. DNA for the CDR3: TGCAGTGCTAGAGATCATTTGGGTACCAACTACGAGCAGTACTTC. The encoded protein is CSARDHLGTNYEQYF.

This clonotype occurred many times. The V and J genes are TRBV12-3 or TRBV12-4 and TRBJ2-1, with TRBD2 matching over 8 bases. V was clipped by 7 bases and J by 0 bases; unmatched bases: 5. The CDR3 has 15 residues. The CDR3 is CASIPGGGSYNEQFF. For the CDR3, the DNA is TGTGCCAGCATCCCCGGGGGGGGCTCCTACAATGAGCAGTTCTTC.

Of note for this clonotype: A read error may account for a junction end that differs from germline. V usage is TRBV14 and J usage is TRBJ2-7; D perhaps matches TRBD2 (6 bases). Germline values: CDR1 SGHDN, CDR2 FVKESK. This CDR3 is 15 amino acids long. The chain's CDR3 is CASSLGGSFSDEQYF. The CDR3 bases are TGTGCCAGCAGCCTCGGAGGGTCCTTCTCCGACGAGCAGTACTTC.

This clonotype was counted only a few times. The gene calls are TRBV24-1 and TRBJ2-3, with D possibly being TRBD2 (6 bases). The CDR3 covers 15 residues. Trimming pared 5 bases from V and 5 bases from J, leaving 16 bases between. The germline V gene encodes CDR1 KGHDR and CDR2 SFDVKD. As DNA, the CDR3 is TGTGCCACCAGTGGCACGGGAGTTGGGTTAGATACGCAGTATTTT. Translated: CATSGTGVGLDTQYF.

This clonotype was seen repeatedly, ten times or more. V is TRBV20-1 and J is TRBJ2-1, with D unclear. Trimming removed 3 bases at V and 2 bases at J, with 2 bases between. Germline CDR1 DFQATT, CDR2 SNEGSKA (reference sequence). This CDR3 has 11 residues. The CDR3 here is CSARPYNEQFF. As DNA, the CDR3 is TGCAGTGCTAGGCCCTACAATGAGCAGTTCTTC.

This clonotype was picked up many times. V gene TRBV5-1 combines with J gene TRBJ1-2; 9 bases align to TRBD1. The CDR3 loop spans 16 amino acids. Trimming took 1 base from V and 4 from J; bases not matched to a gene: 8. CDR1 is SGHRS and CDR2 is YFSETQ in the germline V gene. Written as DNA, the CDR3 is TGCGCCAGCAGCTTGATATCCCAGGGACAGGGCTATGGCTACACCTTC. Translating it yields CASSLISQGQGYGYTF.

The chain has TRBV30 and TRBJ1-5, with 8 bases matching TRBD1. V gave up 1 base and J gave up 3 bases; unmatched junction bases: 5. The CDR3 has 15 amino acids. The V gene's germline CDR1 is GTSNPN and CDR2 SVGIG (reference sequence). CDR3 in amino acids: CAWSGGQGDNQPQHF. DNA for the CDR3: TGTGCCTGGAGTGGAGGACAGGGTGACAATCAGCCCCAGCATTTT. Full variable domain (missing parts from reference TRBV30 and TRBJ1-5): SQTIHQWPATLVQPVGSPLSLECTVEGTSNPNLYWYRQAAGRGLQLLFYSVGIGQISSEVPQNLSASRPQDRQFILSSKKLLLSDSGFYLCAWSGGQGDNQPQHFGDGTRLSIL.

The chain is built from TRBV7-9 and TRBJ1-1; D unresolved. The CDR3 contains 14 residues. Deletions cut 10 bases from V and 0 bases from J, with 15 bases between. CDR1 and CDR2 from the germline V gene are SEHNR and FQNEAQ (reference sequence). The CDR3 protein is CATPRTGMNTEAFF. The CDR3 DNA follows: TGTGCCACCCCCCGCACCGGGATGAACACTGAAGCTTTCTTT. Full variable domain (remainder filled in from reference TRBV7-9 and TRBJ1-1): DTGVSQNPRHKITKRGQNVTFRCDPISEHNRLYWYRQTLGQGPEFLTYFQNEAQLEKSRLLSDRFSAERPKGSFSTLEIQRTEQGDSAMYLCATPRTGMNTEAFFGQGTRLTVV.

This clonotype was found a few times. This may come from a read error, since a much larger clone is one base off. The chain is built from TRBV11-2 and TRBJ2-7; 12 nucleotides line up with TRBD2. The CDR3 is 17 residues long. V shed 5 bases, J shed 9 bases, and the junction held 17 bases outside the gene matches. The germline gives CDR1 SGHAT, CDR2 FQNNGV. The CDR3 nucleotides read TGTGCCAGCAGCCCCTCTAGCGGGAGGGCCAGACTGGGGCGGCAGTACTTC. It translates to CASSPSSGRARLGRQYF.

This chain connects TRBV20-1 to TRBJ2-1; 7 bases are shared with TRBD2. The V and J ends lost 6 bases and 3 bases, in that order; junction bases with no gene match: 8. This CDR3 contains 14 residues. The germline gives CDR1 DFQATT, CDR2 SNEGSKA (reference sequence). The CDR3 reads CSAAGTNSYNEQFF. The DNA for the CDR3 is TGCAGTGCCGCCGGGACTAACAGCTACAATGAGCAGTTCTTC.

This clonotype has a count of ten or more. The gene calls are TRBV11-2 and TRBJ2-5, with 12 bases fitting TRBD2. The germline gives CDR1 SGHAT, CDR2 FQNNGV. Trimming took 2 bases from V and 0 from J; bases not matched to a gene: 13. The CDR3 has 20 residues. The CDR3 here is CASSLSLLAGGLGDQETQYF. The CDR3 region has the DNA TGTGCCAGCAGCTTAAGTTTACTAGCGGGAGGCCTTGGGGACCAAGAGACCCAGTACTTC.